Below, one T cell receptor beta chain is given with its context. The sample is drawn from a study of blood T cell repertoires in COVID-19. Study at large: Sources were T cells, B-cell-depleted T cells, or PBMCs; the material itself was cDNA or gDNA.

Germline lookup yields CDR1 MNHEY and CDR2 SVGAGI. There are 16 residues in the CDR3. Losses at the gene ends were 0 bases for V and 5 bases for J; bases not matched to a gene: 3. Original processing methods: Researchers report that nucleated cell counts were estimated from reference gene primer amplification. Here immunoSEQ multiplex PCR was the method, and the copy in TCRdb shows in-frame clones only, minus some. The DNA gave D and trimming, while V, J and clone size come from that table. Here the sample spans nearly 200,000 clones, 80% to 90% being singletons. This TCR was sampled from a human donor in a cohort sampled during active COVID-19. The chain is built from TRBV6-5 and TRBJ2-2, with 10 bases aligning to TRBD1. What was sequenced was peripheral blood. In DNA form, the CDR3 reads TGTGCCAGCAGTTACTCGCAGGACAGGGGGACCGGGGAGCTGTTTTTT. Translation gives CASSYSQDRGTGELFF.